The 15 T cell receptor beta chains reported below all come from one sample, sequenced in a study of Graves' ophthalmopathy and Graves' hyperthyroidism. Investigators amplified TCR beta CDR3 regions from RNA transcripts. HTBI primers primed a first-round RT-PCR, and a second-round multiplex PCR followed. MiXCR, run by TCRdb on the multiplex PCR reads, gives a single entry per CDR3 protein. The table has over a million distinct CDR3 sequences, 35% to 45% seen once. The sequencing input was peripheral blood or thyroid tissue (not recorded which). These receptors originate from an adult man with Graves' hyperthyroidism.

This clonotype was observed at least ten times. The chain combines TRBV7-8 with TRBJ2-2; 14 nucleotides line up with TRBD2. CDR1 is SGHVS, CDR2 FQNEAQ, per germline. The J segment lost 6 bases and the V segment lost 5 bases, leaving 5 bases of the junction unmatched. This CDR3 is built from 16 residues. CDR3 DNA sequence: TGTGCCAGCAGCGTCGGACTAGCGGGAGGAGCCGGGGAGCTGTTTTTT. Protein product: CASSVGLAGGAGELFF.

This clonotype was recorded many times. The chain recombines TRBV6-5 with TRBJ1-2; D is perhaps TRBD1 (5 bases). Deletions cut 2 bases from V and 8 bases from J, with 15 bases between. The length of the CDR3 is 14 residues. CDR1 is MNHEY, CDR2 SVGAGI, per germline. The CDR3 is CASSYRLGRDGYTF. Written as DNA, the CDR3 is TGTGCCAGCAGTTACCGATTGGGCAGGGACGGCTACACCTTC.

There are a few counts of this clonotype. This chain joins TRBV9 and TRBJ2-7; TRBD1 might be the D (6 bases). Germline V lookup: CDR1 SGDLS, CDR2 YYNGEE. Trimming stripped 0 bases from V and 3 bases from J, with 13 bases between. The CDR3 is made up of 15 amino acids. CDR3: CASSVGAGTLYEQYF. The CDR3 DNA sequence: TGTGCCAGCAGCGTAGGGGCCGGGACACTCTACGAGCAGTACTTC.

CDR3 loop: CASRLGTGEAFF. The CDR3 bases are TGTGCCAGCAGACTTGGGACAGGTGAAGCTTTCTTT. V usage is TRBV6-2 or TRBV6-3 and J usage is TRBJ1-1, with 8 bases aligning to TRBD1. Per germline, CDR1 MNHEY and CDR2 SVGEGT. The junction had 4 bases not matched to a gene; V was cut back by 6 bases and J by 7 bases. The CDR3 extends over 12 amino acids.

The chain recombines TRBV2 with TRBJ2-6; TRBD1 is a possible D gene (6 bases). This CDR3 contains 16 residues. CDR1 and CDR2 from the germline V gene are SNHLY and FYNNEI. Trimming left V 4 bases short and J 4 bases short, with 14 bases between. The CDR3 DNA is TGTGCCAGCAGTGGGGGAACAGGGACGGGGGCCAACGTCCTGACTTTC. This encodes CASSGGTGTGANVLTF.

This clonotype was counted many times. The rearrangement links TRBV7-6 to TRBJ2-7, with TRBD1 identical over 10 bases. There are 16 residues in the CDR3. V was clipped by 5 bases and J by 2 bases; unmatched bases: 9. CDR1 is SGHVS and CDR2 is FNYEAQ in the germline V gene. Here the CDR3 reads CASSTGQGMTAYEQYF. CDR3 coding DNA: TGTGCCAGCAGCACGGGACAGGGGATGACGGCCTACGAGCAGTACTTC. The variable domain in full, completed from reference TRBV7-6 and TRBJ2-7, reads GAGVSQSPRYKVTKRGQDVALRCDPISGHVSLYWYRQALGQGPEFLTYFNYEAQQDKSGLPNDRFSAERPEGSISTLTIQRTEQRDSAMYRCASSTGQGMTAYEQYFGPGTRLTVT.

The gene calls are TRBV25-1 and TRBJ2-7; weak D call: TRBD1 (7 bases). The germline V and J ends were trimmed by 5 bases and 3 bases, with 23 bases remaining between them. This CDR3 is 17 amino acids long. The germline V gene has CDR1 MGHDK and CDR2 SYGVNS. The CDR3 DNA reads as TGTGCCAGCAGTCCAGAAGGACAGGCTAGCGTTAGCTACGAGCAGTACTTC. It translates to CASSPEGQASVSYEQYF.

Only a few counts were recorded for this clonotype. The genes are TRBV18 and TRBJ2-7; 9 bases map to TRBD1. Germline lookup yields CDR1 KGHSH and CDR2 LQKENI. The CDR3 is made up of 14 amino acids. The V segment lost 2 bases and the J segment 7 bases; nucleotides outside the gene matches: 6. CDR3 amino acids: CASSPSTGGREQYF. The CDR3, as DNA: TGTGCCAGCTCACCATCGACAGGGGGGAGGGAGCAGTACTTC.

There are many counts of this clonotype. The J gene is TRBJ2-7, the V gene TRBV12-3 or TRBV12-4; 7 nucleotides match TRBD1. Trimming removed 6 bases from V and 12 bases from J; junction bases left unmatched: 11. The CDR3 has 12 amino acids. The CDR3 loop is CASSTDRVSMYF. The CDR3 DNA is TGTGCCAGCAGCACTGACAGGGTTTCGATGTACTTC.

The CDR3 spells CSAPDREVSGELFF. Written as DNA, the CDR3 is TGCAGTGCACCCGACAGGGAAGTCTCCGGGGAGCTGTTTTTT. The rearrangement links TRBV20-1 to TRBJ2-2; 7 bases match TRBD1. The CDR3 consists of 14 residues. Per the germline V gene, CDR1 is DFQATT and CDR2 is SNEGSKA (reference sequence). V gave up 6 bases and J gave up 6 bases; unmatched junction bases: 10.

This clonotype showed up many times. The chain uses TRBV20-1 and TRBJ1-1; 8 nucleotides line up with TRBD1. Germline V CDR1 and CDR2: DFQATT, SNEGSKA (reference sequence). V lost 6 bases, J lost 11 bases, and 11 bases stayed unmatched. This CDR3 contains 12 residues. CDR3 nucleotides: TGCAGTGCCCCTCGGGACAGGACTGTTGCTTTCTTT. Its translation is CSAPRDRTVAFF.

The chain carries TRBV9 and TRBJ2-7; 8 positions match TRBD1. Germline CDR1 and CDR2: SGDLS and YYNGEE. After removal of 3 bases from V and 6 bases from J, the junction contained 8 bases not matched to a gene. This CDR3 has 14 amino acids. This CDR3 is CASSADREVSEQYF. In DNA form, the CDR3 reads TGTGCCAGCAGCGCGGACAGGGAGGTAAGCGAGCAGTACTTC.

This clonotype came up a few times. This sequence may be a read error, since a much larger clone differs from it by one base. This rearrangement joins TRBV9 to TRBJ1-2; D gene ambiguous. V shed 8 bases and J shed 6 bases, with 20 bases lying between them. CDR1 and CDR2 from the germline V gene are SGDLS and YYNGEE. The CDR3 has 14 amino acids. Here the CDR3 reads CASVDLIGLDGYTF. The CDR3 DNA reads TGTGCCAGTGTGGACCTAATCGGCCTAGATGGCTACACCTTC.

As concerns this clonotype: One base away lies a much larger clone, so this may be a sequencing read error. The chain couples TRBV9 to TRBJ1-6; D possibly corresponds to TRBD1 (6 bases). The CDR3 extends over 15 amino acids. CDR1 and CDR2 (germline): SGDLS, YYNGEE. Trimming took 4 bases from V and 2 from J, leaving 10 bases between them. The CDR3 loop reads CASSRDTTYNSPLHF. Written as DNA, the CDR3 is TGTGCCAGCAGCCGGGACACCACCTATAATTCACCCCTCCACTTT.

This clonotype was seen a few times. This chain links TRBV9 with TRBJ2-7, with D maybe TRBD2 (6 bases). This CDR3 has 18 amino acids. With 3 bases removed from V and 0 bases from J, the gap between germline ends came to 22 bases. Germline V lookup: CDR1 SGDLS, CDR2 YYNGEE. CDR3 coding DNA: TGTGCCAGCAGCGAGGGGTTCGAAAGAGCGGGCCCCTCCTACGAGCAGTACTTC. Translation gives CASSEGFERAGPSYEQYF.